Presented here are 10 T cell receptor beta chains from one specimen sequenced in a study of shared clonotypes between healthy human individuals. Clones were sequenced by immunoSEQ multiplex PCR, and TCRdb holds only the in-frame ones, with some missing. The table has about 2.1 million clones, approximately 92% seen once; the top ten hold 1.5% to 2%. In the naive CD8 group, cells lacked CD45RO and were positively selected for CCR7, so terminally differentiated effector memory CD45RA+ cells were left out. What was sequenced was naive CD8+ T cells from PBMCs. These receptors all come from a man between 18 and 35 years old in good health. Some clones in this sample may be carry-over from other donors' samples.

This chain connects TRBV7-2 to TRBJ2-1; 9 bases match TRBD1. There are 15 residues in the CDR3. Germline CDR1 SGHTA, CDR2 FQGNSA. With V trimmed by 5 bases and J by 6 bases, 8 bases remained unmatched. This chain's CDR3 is CASSPGTGFLNEQFF. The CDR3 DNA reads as TGTGCCAGCAGCCCTGGGACAGGGTTTCTCAATGAGCAGTTCTTC.

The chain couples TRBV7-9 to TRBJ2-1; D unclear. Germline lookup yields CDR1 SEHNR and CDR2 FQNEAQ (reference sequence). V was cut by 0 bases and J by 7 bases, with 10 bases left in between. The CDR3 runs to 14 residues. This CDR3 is CASSLAFSANEQFF. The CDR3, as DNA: TGTGCCAGCAGCTTAGCGTTTTCGGCGAATGAGCAGTTCTTC.

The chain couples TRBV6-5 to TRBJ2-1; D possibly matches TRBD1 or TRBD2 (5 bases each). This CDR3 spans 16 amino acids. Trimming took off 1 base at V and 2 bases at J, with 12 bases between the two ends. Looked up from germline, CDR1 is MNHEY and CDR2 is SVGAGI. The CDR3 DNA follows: TGTGCCAGCAGTTACTTCGCTCCGGGACCCTACAATGAGCAGTTCTTC. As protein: CASSYFAPGPYNEQFF.

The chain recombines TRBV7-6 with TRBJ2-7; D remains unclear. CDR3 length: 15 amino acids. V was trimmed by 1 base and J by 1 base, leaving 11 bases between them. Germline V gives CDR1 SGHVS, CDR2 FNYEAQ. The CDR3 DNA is TGTGCCAGCAGCTTAGAGCGAAGCAGGTCCTACGAGCAGTACTTC. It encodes CASSLERSRSYEQYF.

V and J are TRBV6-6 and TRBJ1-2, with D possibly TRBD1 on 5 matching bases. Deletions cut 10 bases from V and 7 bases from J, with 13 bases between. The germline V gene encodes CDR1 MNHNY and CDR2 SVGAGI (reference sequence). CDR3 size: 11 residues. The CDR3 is CATLWGGGYTF. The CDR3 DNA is TGTGCCACTCTATGGGGGGGTGGCTACACCTTC.

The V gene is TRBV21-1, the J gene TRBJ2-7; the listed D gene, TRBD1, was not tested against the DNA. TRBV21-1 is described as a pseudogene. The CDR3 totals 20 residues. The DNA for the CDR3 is TGTGCCAGCAGCAAAGAGGGGGCCTTCTCGAGTCTCCGACCCTTCCTCGAGCAGTACTTC. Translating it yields CASSKEGAFSSLRPFLEQYF.

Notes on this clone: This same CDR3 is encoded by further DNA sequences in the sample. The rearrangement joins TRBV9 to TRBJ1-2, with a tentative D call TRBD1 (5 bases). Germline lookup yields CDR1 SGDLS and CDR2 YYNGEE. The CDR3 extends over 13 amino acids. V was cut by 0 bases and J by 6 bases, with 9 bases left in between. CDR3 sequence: CASSVGQGNGYTF. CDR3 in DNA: TGTGCCAGCAGCGTAGGGCAGGGAAATGGCTACACCTTC.

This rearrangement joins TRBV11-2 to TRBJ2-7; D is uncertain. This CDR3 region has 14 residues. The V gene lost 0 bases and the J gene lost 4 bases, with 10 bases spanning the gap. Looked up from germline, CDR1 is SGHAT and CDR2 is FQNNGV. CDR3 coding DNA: TGTGCCAGCAGCTTAGATCGCGGCCTGTACGAGCAGTACTTC. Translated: CASSLDRGLYEQYF. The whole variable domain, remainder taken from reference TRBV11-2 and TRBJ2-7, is EAGVAQSPRYKIIEKRQSVAFWCNPISGHATLYWYQQILGQGPKLLIQFQNNGVVDDSQLPKDRFSAERLKGVDSTLKIQPAKLEDSAVYLCASSLDRGLYEQYFGPGTRLTVT.

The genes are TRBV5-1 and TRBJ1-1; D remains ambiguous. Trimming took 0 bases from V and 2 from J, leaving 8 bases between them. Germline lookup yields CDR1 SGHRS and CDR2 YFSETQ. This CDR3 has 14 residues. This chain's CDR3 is CASSLDVSNTEAFF. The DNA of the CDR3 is TGCGCCAGCAGCTTGGACGTTTCAAACACTGAAGCTTTCTTT.

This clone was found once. This CDR3 is CASSSIPGQRGPGYTF. DNA for the CDR3: TGTGCCAGCAGTTCTATACCGGGACAGCGGGGACCGGGCTACACCTTC. The chain joins TRBV5-5 to TRBJ1-2; 7 positions match TRBD1. V shed 5 bases, J shed 8 bases, and the junction held 18 bases outside the gene matches. Germline assignment: CDR1 SGHKS and CDR2 YYEKEE (reference sequence). The CDR3 loop spans 16 amino acids.